A single sample gave rise to the 27 T cell receptor beta chains below, sequenced in a study of blood T cells in healthy people across ages. PCR was performed a second time for about 7 to 12 cycles using a sample-barcoded 5' primer and a J-beta primer mix. TCRdb passed the 5' RACE reads through MiXCR, listing each CDR3 protein once. The sample has roughly 1.5 million distinct CDR3 sequences, 35% to 45% seen once. Material: blood. The source is a woman under 30 in good health.

The CDR3 sequence is CASSGGGLAGDPYF. In nucleotides, the CDR3 is TGTGCCAGCAGCGGGGGGGGACTAGCGGGAGACCCGTACTTC. The chain has TRBV7-2 and TRBJ2-5; 14 bases are a match to TRBD2. The CDR3 extends over 14 amino acids. The trim removed 5 bases at V and 13 bases at J, leaving 9 bases unmatched. Per germline, CDR1 SGHTA and CDR2 FQGNSA.

As regards this clonotype: One end of the junction fails to match germline, which may point to a read error. This sequence joins TRBV3-1 and TRBJ2-5, with D possibly being TRBD2 (5 bases). Germline V gene lookup returns CDR1 LGHDT and CDR2 YNNKEL (reference sequence). The CDR3 sequence is 12 residues long. The CDR3 loop is CASSLGLFEQCF. CDR3 nucleotides: TGTGCCAGCAGCCTCGGACTGTTCGAGCAGTGCTTC.

This clonotype has only a few counts. CDR3 bases: TGTGCCAGCAGTGTCCACAGGGGTTGGGGTCAGCCCCAGCATTTT. It translates to CASSVHRGWGQPQHF. This rearrangement joins TRBV12-3 or TRBV12-4 to TRBJ1-5; 7 bases line up with TRBD1. The CDR3 spans 15 residues. V shed 5 bases, J shed 6 bases, and the junction held 10 bases outside the gene matches.

The V and J genes are TRBV3-1 and TRBJ2-1; 7 bases agree with TRBD1. This CDR3 is built from 15 residues. J lost 7 bases, V lost 2 bases, and 8 bases had no gene match. Germline CDR1 and CDR2: LGHDT and YNNKEL (reference sequence). CDR3 residues: CASSQMAGDSNEQFF. The CDR3 nucleotides are TGTGCCAGCAGCCAAATGGCAGGGGACAGTAATGAGCAGTTCTTC.

The chain links TRBV7-3 to TRBJ2-6; unclear D gene. CDR3 length: 15 amino acids. The germline V gene encodes CDR1 SGHTA and CDR2 FQGTGA. The V end lost 5 bases, the J end lost 4 bases, and 12 bases lay between the germline ends. The DNA for the CDR3 is TGTGCCAGCAGCCGCAGGTTAGGGGGGGCCAACGTCCTGACTTTC. Translation: CASSRRLGGANVLTF.

This clonotype was observed once. V and J are TRBV6-2 or TRBV6-3 and TRBJ2-1; 10 nucleotides line up with TRBD2. CDR3 length: 18 amino acids. V dropped 0 bases and J dropped 3; count of bases not matched to a gene: 8. Germline V CDR1 and CDR2: MNHEY, SVGEGT. The CDR3 DNA reads TGTGCCAGCAGTTACTCGAACGGACCTAGCGGGGGCTACAATGAGCAGTTCTTC. Amino acids: CASSYSNGPSGGYNEQFF.

The V call is TRBV20-1, the J call TRBJ1-4; 7 bases align to TRBD1. CDR1 DFQATT and CDR2 SNEGSKA come from the germline V gene (reference sequence). V shed 3 bases, J shed 8 bases, and the junction held 6 bases outside the gene matches. There are 13 residues in the CDR3. CDR3 nucleotide sequence: TGCAGTGCTAGCGCCAGGGGGTGGGAAAAACTGTTTTTT. Translating it yields CSASARGWEKLFF.

V gene TRBV29-1 combines with J gene TRBJ2-4; 8 bases are a match to TRBD1. The end of the DNA fits TRBJ2-7 better, so the J call may be wrong. The CDR3 covers 12 residues. Germline V gene lookup returns CDR1 SQVTM and CDR2 ANQGSEA. CDR3 region: CSVVQTGGEQYF. CDR3 DNA sequence: TGCAGCGTGGTACAAACAGGGGGCGAGCAGTACTTC.

This chain links TRBV7-9 with TRBJ2-5; D is ambiguous. The CDR3 length is 13 residues. The V and J ends lost 5 bases and 5 bases respectively, with 12 bases between them. The germline CDR1 and CDR2 sequences are SEHNR and FQNEAQ (reference sequence). The CDR3 reads CASSVPNRETQYF. The CDR3 bases are TGTGCCAGCAGCGTTCCGAACCGGGAGACCCAGTACTTC.

The chain employs TRBV4-3 and TRBJ2-5; 8 bases are a match to TRBD2. This CDR3 comprises 16 residues. V shed 3 bases and J 11 bases; nucleotides not matched to a gene: 17. Germline values: CDR1 LGHNA, CDR2 YSLEER. CDR3: CASSQISGSVANEQYF. The CDR3 DNA sequence: TGCGCCAGCAGCCAGATCAGCGGGAGTGTCGCCAATGAGCAGTACTTC.

The rearrangement links TRBV4-3 to TRBJ1-3; D unclear. V lost 0 bases, J lost 4 bases, and 10 bases lay in between. The CDR3 totals 15 residues. Germline lookup yields CDR1 LGHNA and CDR2 YSLEER. The CDR3, as DNA: TGCGCCAGCAGCCAAGATCTTAACTGGGGAAACACCATATATTTT. Translating gives CASSQDLNWGNTIYF.

This clonotype occurred many times. The chain carries TRBV6-4 and TRBJ2-3, with 8 positions matching TRBD2. Trimming took 2 bases from V and 4 from J; bases not matched to a gene: 5. This CDR3 comprises 15 residues. Germline CDR1 and CDR2: MRHNA and SNTAGT. The CDR3 DNA follows: TGTGCCAGCAGTGACACAAGCGGGAGTTCAGATACGCAGTATTTT. It specifies CASSDTSGSSDTQYF.

This clonotype has only a few counts. This rearrangement joins TRBV20-1 to TRBJ1-1, with D tentatively TRBD1 (5 bases). The germline V and J ends were trimmed by 2 bases and 7 bases, with 23 bases remaining between them. The CDR3 loop spans 16 amino acids. Germline CDR1 reads DFQATT; CDR2 reads SNEGSKA (reference sequence). The CDR3 loop is CSARLARGVVSSEAFF. The CDR3 DNA reads TGCAGTGCTAGACTAGCCCGGGGGGTTGTCTCTAGTGAAGCTTTCTTT.

The sample holds many counts of this clonotype. The chain employs TRBV7-2 and TRBJ2-3, with unresolved D. Germline loops: CDR1 SGHTA, CDR2 FQGNSA. The germline V and J ends were trimmed by 2 bases and 2 bases, with 5 bases remaining between them. The CDR3 runs to 13 residues. The chain's CDR3 is CASSLSVTDTQYF. The CDR3 bases are TGTGCCAGCAGCTTATCAGTCACAGATACGCAGTATTTT.

Remarks on this clonotype: Possible read error: a much larger clone is one base away. The V and J genes are TRBV20-1 and TRBJ2-3; TRBD2 matches at 9 bases. Germline V gene sequence: CDR1 DFQATT, CDR2 SNEGSKA (reference sequence). This CDR3 is built from 15 residues. CDR3 bases: TGCAGTGCAATTAGCGGGAGTCCATACACAGCTACGCAGTATTTT. This encodes CSAISGSPYTATQYF.

The V call is TRBV7-9, the J call TRBJ2-1; 11 nucleotides line up with TRBD1. This CDR3 is 14 amino acids long. V gave up 6 bases and J gave up 7 bases; unmatched junction bases: 5. CDR1 is SEHNR and CDR2 is FQNEAQ in the germline V gene (reference sequence). The CDR3 nucleotides read TGTGCCAGCAGACGTGGACAGGGGGCTAATGAGCAGTTCTTC. This translates into CASRRGQGANEQFF.

V is TRBV27 and J is TRBJ1-1; 9 positions agree with TRBD1. The junction had 12 bases not matched to a gene; V was cut back by 2 bases and J by 2 bases. Germline CDR1 MNHEY, CDR2 SMNVEV (reference sequence). The CDR3 covers 18 residues. CDR3 bases: TGTGCCAGCAGTTTACTCAGTACCGGGACAGGGCCCAACACTGAAGCTTTCTTT. Its protein product is CASSLLSTGTGPNTEAFF.

This clonotype was counted a few times. This chain uses TRBV27 with TRBJ2-7, with no clear D. The V and J ends lost 3 bases and 6 bases respectively, with 9 bases between them. CDR3 length: 12 residues. From germline, CDR1 is MNHEY and CDR2 SMNVEV (reference sequence). The CDR3 region is CASSFGKSEQYF. CDR3 DNA: TGTGCCAGCAGTTTTGGGAAAAGCGAGCAGTACTTC.

V and J are TRBV6-1 and TRBJ1-5, with D maybe TRBD1 (6 bases). The CDR3 sequence is 15 residues long. Germline V gene lookup returns CDR1 MNHNS and CDR2 SASEGT. Trimming left V 3 bases short and J 0 bases short, with 9 bases between. The CDR3 here is CASSDYRASNQPQHF. CDR3 coding DNA: TGTGCCAGCAGTGATTACAGGGCTAGCAATCAGCCCCAGCATTTT.

The gene calls are TRBV2 and TRBJ2-1; TRBD2 matches at 10 bases. The CDR3 contains 15 residues. Trimming removed 8 bases from V and 3 bases from J; junction bases left unmatched: 7. Per the germline V gene, CDR1 is SNHLY and CDR2 is FYNNEI. The CDR3 loop reads CASRTSGQHYNEQFF. DNA for the CDR3: TGTGCCAGCCGGACTAGCGGACAACACTACAATGAGCAGTTCTTC.

The genes are TRBV28 and TRBJ1-2; weak D call: TRBD1 (5 bases). The germline gives CDR1 MDHEN, CDR2 SYDVKM. V was trimmed by 5 bases and J by 4 bases, leaving 14 bases between them. This CDR3 is 14 amino acids long. DNA of the CDR3: TGTGCCAGCAGTGGGGCTCGAGGACTCTATGGCTACACCTTC. Translated, it gives CASSGARGLYGYTF.

The genes are TRBV6-6 and TRBJ2-1; the D gene is possibly TRBD2 (6 bases). The germline V gene has CDR1 MNHNY and CDR2 SVGAGI (reference sequence). Trimming stripped 1 base from V and 4 bases from J, with 17 bases between. CDR3 size: 17 residues. The CDR3 loop is CASSYLGGDVHYNEQFF. The DNA of the CDR3 is TGTGCCAGCAGTTACTTAGGAGGGGACGTACATTACAATGAGCAGTTCTTC.

V is TRBV11-2 and J is TRBJ1-2; TRBD1 is a possible D gene (5 bases). Trimming left V 1 base short and J 0 bases short, with 15 bases between. The CDR3 sequence is 17 residues long. The germline V gene encodes CDR1 SGHAT and CDR2 FQNNGV. DNA of the CDR3: TGTGCCAGCAGCTTAGGAGGCGGGTGGGGCGCTAACTATGGCTACACCTTC. Translated: CASSLGGGWGANYGYTF.

The chain links TRBV20-1 to TRBJ1-1; D remains ambiguous. V lost 3 bases, J lost 0 bases, and 11 bases lay in between. The CDR3 covers 14 residues. The germline V gene has CDR1 DFQATT and CDR2 SNEGSKA (reference sequence). In DNA form, the CDR3 reads TGCAGTGCTAGCTCCCAAGCGATGAACACTGAAGCTTTCTTT. Translation: CSASSQAMNTEAFF.

The genes are TRBV5-1 and TRBJ1-1; possibly TRBD1 for D (5 bases). The CDR3 loop spans 16 amino acids. The germline V gene encodes CDR1 SGHRS and CDR2 YFSETQ. Trimming shortened V by 0 bases and J by 2 bases, and 14 bases separated the two germline ends. In DNA form, the CDR3 reads TGCGCCAGCAGCTTGGATGGGGGGAGGGTTAACACTGAAGCTTTCTTT. This sequence encodes CASSLDGGRVNTEAFF. Filled out from reference TRBV5-1 and TRBJ1-1, the complete variable domain reads KAGVTQTPRYLIKTRGQQVTLSCSPISGHRSVSWYQQTPGQGLQFLFEYFSETQRNKGNFPGRFSGRQFSNSRSEMNVSTLELGDSALYLCASSLDGGRVNTEAFFGQGTRLTVV.

J is TRBJ1-2 and V is TRBV28; the match to TRBD1 covers 7 bases. CDR1 is MDHEN, CDR2 SYDVKM, per germline. The CDR3 runs 14 residues. Germline trimming cut 6 bases from V and 3 bases from J; bases unmatched to any gene: 7. The CDR3 DNA is TGTGCCAGCAGGACACAGGGGACTGACTATGGCTACACCTTC. It encodes CASRTQGTDYGYTF.

The V call is TRBV6-2 or TRBV6-3, the J call TRBJ2-1, with TRBD2 matching 7 bases. The CDR3 runs 16 residues. CDR1 and CDR2 (germline): MNHEY, SVGEGT. The V segment lost 7 bases and the J segment 1 base; nucleotides outside the gene matches: 10. CDR3 sequence reads: CASNAWEAGSYNEQFF. In DNA, the CDR3 is TGTGCCAGCAACGCCTGGGAAGCGGGGTCCTACAATGAGCAGTTCTTC.